The rows below give T cell receptor beta chains drawn from one sample of a study of shared clonotypes between healthy human individuals. Assay: immunoSEQ multiplex PCR; the TCRdb copy retains only in-frame clones and omits some. Of roughly 2.5 million clones in the sample, more than 80% were seen once. The sequenced material came from naive CD4+ T cells sorted from blood. The receptors were sampled from a man younger than 30 in good health. The CDR3 runs from the conserved cysteine through the conserved F or W. The D gene is left open where the match is weak. Size values are once, few and many counts, or a class for expanded clones, and some rows have none.

v_gene,j_gene,abundance,d_gene,len,CDR3nt,CDR3aa
TRBV7-3,TRBJ2-5,once,-,15,TGTGCCAGCAGCCAGTCCGGGACCCTGCAAGAGACCCAGTACTTC,CASSQSGTLQETQYF
TRBV25-1,TRBJ2-7,-,-,13,TGTGCCAGCAGTGAATCAGGCCGCTACGAGCAGTACTTC,CASSESGRYEQYF
TRBV6-5,TRBJ2-7,-,-,14,TGTGCCAGCAGGGGGACCCTACGCAGGGACGAGCAGTACTTC,CASRGTLRRDEQYF
TRBV6-1,TRBJ1-3,-,-,14,TGTGCCAGCAGCCCAGGTAACTCTGGAAACACCATATATTTT,CASSPGNSGNTIYF
TRBV6-5,TRBJ1-1,-,-,15,TGTGCCAGCAGTTACCGGGGACTGATGAACACTGAAGCTTTCTTT,CASSYRGLMNTEAFF
TRBV7-2,TRBJ1-6,few,-,17,TGTGCCAGCAGCACCTCAGGGGACCGACTCCTCCGGGCACCCCTCCACTTT,CASSTSGDRLLRAPLHF
TRBV30,TRBJ1-6,-,TRBD1,15,TGTGCCTGGAGTGTACTAGACAGGGAGGATTCACCCCTCCACTTT,CAWSVLDREDSPLHF
TRBV15,TRBJ1-5,once,-,14,TGTGCCACCAGCACCGGGTCGGGGGTAATGGGCCAGCATTTT,CATSTGSGVMGQHF
TRBV4-3,TRBJ2-3,-,TRBD1,14,TGCGCCAGCAGCCAGGGACAGTCCACAGATACGCAGTATTTT,CASSQGQSTDTQYF
TRBV6-1,TRBJ1-4,-,TRBD1,21,TGTGCCAGCAGTGAAGTTCCCCAGGGACAGGGGGCGATTGGAGCTAATGAAAAACTGTTTTTT,CASSEVPQGQGAIGANEKLFF
TRBV6-5,TRBJ2-3,-,-,13,TGTGCCAGCAGAACCGTCCCGCTGGATACGCAGTATTTT,CASRTVPLDTQYF
TRBV18,TRBJ2-7,-,-,12,TGTGCCAGCTCCGGGAGCTCCTACGAGCAGTACTTC,CASSGSSYEQYF
TRBV6-5,TRBJ1-1,-,-,14,TGTGCCAGCAGTCGAGGGGCGGTTAGGACTGAAGCTTTCTTT,CASSRGAVRTEAFF
TRBV5-4,TRBJ2-6,-,-,16,TGTGCCAGCAGCTCTGGGGGCAGTTTTGGGGCCAACGTCCTGACTTTC,CASSSGGSFGANVLTF
TRBV6-1,TRBJ1-1,-,TRBD1,14,TGTGCCAGTAGACAGGGCCTGGGCGGCACTGAAGCTTTCTTT,CASRQGLGGTEAFF
TRBV9,TRBJ2-3,-,TRBD2,16,TGTGCCAGCAGCGTCGGGACTAGCGGTAGCACAGATACGCAGTATTTT,CASSVGTSGSTDTQYF
TRBV18,TRBJ1-6,once,-,14,TGTGCCAGCGGGAGTGCCTCCTATAATTCACCCCTCCACTTT,CASGSASYNSPLHF
TRBV25-1,TRBJ2-5,-,-,17,TGTGCCAGCAGTGAATCAGAGGCGCGGGGCCGGCCCCAGACCCAGTACTTC,CASSESEARGRPQTQYF
TRBV19,TRBJ1-6,few,-,14,TGTGCCAGTAGTCCAGGGGAGAGCGGTTCACCCCTCCACTTT,CASSPGESGSPLHF
TRBV10-3,TRBJ2-3,-,-,13,TGTGCCATCACCGACAGAGCCACAGATACGCAGTATTTT,CAITDRATDTQYF
TRBV6-5,TRBJ2-7,once,-,11,TGTGCCAGCACCAGGGGCGGCGAGCAGTACTTC,CASTRGGEQYF
TRBV7-8,TRBJ2-7,-,-,17,TGTGCCAGCAGCTTAGCGGCTAGCGTTCATACCACCTACGAGCAGTACTTC,CASSLAASVHTTYEQYF
TRBV10-1,TRBJ2-3,-,-,15,TGCGCCAGCAGTGAGAGGGGAGTAGGCACAGATACGCAGTATTTT,CASSERGVGTDTQYF
TRBV30,TRBJ1-2,once,TRBD1,16,TGTGCCTGGAGTATACGGGACAGGGGAAGGGGCTACGGCTACACCTTC,CAWSIRDRGRGYGYTF
TRBV7-2,TRBJ2-2,few,TRBD2,16,TGTGCCAGCAGCCCCGGACTAGCGGGAGGGTTCGGGGAGCTGTTTTTT,CASSPGLAGGFGELFF
TRBV12-5,TRBJ1-5,-,-,12,TGTGCTAGTGGTTTAAAAAGGGGGGGCCAGCATTTT,CASGLKRGGQHF
TRBV6-5,TRBJ1-2,-,-,14,TGTGCCAGCAAGGTCGGGGGGACCTCCTATGGCTACACCTTC,CASKVGGTSYGYTF
TRBV28,TRBJ2-5,-,TRBD1,16,TGTGCCAGCAGTTTTGAGGGACAGGGACCACAAGAGACCCAGTACTTC,CASSFEGQGPQETQYF
TRBV19,TRBJ2-1,-,TRBD2,16,TGTGCCAGTACCCCGGGACTAGCGGGAGTATTCGATGAGCAGTTCTTC,CASTPGLAGVFDEQFF
TRBV2,TRBJ1-4,-,-,11,TGTGCCTCCGTGGCGTATGAAAAACTGTTTTTT,CASVAYEKLFF
TRBV5-1,TRBJ2-5,-,-,13,TGCGCCAGCAGCTCACTTACCCAAGAGACCCAGTACTTC,CASSSLTQETQYF
TRBV14,TRBJ2-7,-,-,15,TGTGCCAGCAGCCAAGCGCCAGGGACCCCCTACGAGCAGTACTTC,CASSQAPGTPYEQYF
TRBV19,TRBJ2-7,-,TRBD1,15,TGTGCCAGTAGTAGCCGCCGGGACAGGGTGAGCGAGCAGTACTTC,CASSSRRDRVSEQYF
TRBV27,TRBJ1-4,-,-,13,TGTGCCAGCGGAGGGGGAACTAATGAAAAACTGTTTTTT,CASGGGTNEKLFF
TRBV7-6,TRBJ1-6,-,TRBD1,14,TGTGCCAGCAGTTCAACAGGGGGGAATTCACCCCTCCACTTT,CASSSTGGNSPLHF
TRBV7-2,TRBJ2-7,-,-,14,TGTGCCAGCACCTTGGGGCAGGGGAGCTACGAGCAGTACTTC,CASTLGQGSYEQYF
TRBV6-4,TRBJ2-2,-,TRBD1,14,TGTGCCAGCAGTGACCGGACAGGGGTCGGGGAGCTGTTTTTT,CASSDRTGVGELFF
TRBV28,TRBJ1-2,-,TRBD1,19,TGTGCCAGCAGTCCCGATCGATGGGGACAGAACCCTTCTAACTATGGCTACACCTTC,CASSPDRWGQNPSNYGYTF
TRBV10-3,TRBJ1-3,-,TRBD1,18,TGTGCCATCAGTGCCGGGACAGGGGCGATAATCTCTGGAAACACCATATATTTT,CAISAGTGAIISGNTIYF
TRBV25-1,TRBJ1-2,-,TRBD1,14,TGTGCCAGCAGTGTGACCGGGACAGGGTACGGCTACACCTTC,CASSVTGTGYGYTF
TRBV7-2,TRBJ2-6,-,-,17,TGTGCCAGCAGCTTAGATGCCCCCGTCTCTGGGGCCAACGTCCTGACTTTC,CASSLDAPVSGANVLTF
TRBV11-2,TRBJ1-2,-,-,13,TGTGCCAGCAGCTTTTCTGGGGCGGATGGCTACACCTTC,CASSFSGADGYTF
TRBV6-6,TRBJ1-1,-,TRBD1,16,TGTGCCAGCAGTTACGCGTCAGGGGGCTTGAACACTGAAGCTTTCTTT,CASSYASGGLNTEAFF
TRBV11-2,TRBJ2-7,-,TRBD1,16,TGTGCCAGCAGCTCCATCTCCGGGACAGGGGGCTACGAGCAGTACTTC,CASSSISGTGGYEQYF